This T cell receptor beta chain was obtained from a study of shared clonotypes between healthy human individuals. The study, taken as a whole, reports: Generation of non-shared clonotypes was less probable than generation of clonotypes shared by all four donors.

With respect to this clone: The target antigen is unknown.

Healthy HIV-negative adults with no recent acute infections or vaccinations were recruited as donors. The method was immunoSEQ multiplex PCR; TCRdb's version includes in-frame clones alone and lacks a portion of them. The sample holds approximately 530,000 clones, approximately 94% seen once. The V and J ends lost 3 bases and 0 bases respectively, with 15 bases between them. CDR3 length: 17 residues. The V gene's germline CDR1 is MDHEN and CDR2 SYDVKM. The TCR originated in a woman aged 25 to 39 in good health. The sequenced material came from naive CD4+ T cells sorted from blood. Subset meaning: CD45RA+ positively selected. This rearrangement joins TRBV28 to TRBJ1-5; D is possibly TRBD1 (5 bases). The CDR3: CASSFPGRLNSNQPQHF. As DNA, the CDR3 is TGTGCCAGCAGTTTCCCGGGACGGCTAAATAGCAATCAGCCCCAGCATTTT.